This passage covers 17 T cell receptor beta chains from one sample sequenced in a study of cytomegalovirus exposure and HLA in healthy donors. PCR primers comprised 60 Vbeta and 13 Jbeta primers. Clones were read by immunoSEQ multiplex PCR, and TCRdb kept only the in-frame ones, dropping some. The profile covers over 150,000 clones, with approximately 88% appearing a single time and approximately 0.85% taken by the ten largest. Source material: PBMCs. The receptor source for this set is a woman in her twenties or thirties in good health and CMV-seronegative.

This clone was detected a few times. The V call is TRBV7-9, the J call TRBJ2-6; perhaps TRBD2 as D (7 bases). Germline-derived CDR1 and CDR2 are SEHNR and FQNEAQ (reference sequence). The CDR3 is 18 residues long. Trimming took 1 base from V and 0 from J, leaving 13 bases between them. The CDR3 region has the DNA TGTGCCAGCAGCTTAGGGGGGGGCCTCAGCTCTGGGGCCAACGTCCTGACTTTC. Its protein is CASSLGGGLSSGANVLTF.

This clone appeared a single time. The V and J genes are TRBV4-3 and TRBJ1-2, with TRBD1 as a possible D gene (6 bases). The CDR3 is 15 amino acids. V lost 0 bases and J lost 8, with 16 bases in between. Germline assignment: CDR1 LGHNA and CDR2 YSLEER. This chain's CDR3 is CASSQDRPGEGGYTF. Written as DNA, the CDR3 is TGCGCCAGCAGCCAAGATCGGCCAGGGGAAGGGGGCTACACCTTC.

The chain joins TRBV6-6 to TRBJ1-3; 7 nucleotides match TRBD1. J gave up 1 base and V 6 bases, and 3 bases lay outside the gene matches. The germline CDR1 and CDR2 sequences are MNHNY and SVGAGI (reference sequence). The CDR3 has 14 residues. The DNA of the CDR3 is TGTGCCAGCAGCTCGACAGGGTCTGGAAACACCATATATTTT. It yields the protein CASSSTGSGNTIYF.

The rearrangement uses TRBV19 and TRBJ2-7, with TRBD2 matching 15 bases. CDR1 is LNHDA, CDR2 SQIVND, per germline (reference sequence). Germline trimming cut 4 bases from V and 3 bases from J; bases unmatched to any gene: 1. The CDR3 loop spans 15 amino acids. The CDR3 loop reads CASSRGLAGGYEQYF. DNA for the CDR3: TGTGCCAGTAGTAGGGGACTAGCGGGGGGCTACGAGCAGTACTTC.

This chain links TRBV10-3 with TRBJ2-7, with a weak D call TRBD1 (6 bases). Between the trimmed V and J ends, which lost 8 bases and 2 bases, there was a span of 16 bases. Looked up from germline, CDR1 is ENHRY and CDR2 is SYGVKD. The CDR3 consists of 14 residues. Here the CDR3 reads CAIGRTGTTYEQYF. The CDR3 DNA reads TGTGCCATCGGCCGGACCGGGACAACCTACGAGCAGTACTTC.

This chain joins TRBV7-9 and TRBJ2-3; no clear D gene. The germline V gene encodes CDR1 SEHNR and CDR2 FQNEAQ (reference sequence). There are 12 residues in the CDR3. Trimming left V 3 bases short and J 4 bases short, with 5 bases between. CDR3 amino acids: CASSFLPDTQYF. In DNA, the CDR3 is TGTGCCAGCAGCTTTCTTCCAGATACGCAGTATTTT.

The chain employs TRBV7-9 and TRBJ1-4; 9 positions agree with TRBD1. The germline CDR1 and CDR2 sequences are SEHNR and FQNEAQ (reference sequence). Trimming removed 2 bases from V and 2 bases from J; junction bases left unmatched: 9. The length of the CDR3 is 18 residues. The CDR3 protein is CASSLRGDRVATNEKLFF. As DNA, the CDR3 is TGTGCCAGCAGCTTAAGGGGGGACAGGGTTGCTACTAATGAAAAACTGTTTTTT.

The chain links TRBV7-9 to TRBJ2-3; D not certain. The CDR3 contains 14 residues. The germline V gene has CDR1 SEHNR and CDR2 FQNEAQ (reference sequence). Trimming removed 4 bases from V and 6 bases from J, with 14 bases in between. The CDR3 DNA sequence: TGTGCCAGCAGCTCCGTCTCTCTAGTCGATACGCAGTATTTT. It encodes CASSSVSLVDTQYF.

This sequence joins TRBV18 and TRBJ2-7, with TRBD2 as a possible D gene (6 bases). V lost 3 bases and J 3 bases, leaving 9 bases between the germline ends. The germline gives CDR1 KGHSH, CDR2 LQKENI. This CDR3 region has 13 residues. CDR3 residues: CASSPVGSYEQYF. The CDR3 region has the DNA TGTGCCAGCTCACCGGTCGGGAGCTACGAGCAGTACTTC.

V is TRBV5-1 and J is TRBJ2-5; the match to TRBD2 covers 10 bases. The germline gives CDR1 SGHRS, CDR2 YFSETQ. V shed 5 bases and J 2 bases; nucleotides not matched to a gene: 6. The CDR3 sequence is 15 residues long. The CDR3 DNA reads TGCGCCAGCAGTAGGCTAGCGGGAGATCAAGAGACCCAGTACTTC. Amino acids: CASSRLAGDQETQYF.

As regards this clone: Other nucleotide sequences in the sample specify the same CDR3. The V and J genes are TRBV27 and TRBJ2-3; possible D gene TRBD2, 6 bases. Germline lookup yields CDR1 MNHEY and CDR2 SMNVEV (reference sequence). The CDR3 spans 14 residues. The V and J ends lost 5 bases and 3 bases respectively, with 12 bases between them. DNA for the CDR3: TGTGCCAGCAGTCTTTCGCGGGGTACAGATACGCAGTATTTT. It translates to CASSLSRGTDTQYF.

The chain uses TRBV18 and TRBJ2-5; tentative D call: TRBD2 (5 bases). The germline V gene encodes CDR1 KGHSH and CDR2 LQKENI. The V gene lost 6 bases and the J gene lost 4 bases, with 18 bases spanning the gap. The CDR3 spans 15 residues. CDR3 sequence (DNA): TGTGCCAGCTCCGGAACGACTACTGTAGGAGAGACCCAGTACTTC. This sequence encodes CASSGTTTVGETQYF. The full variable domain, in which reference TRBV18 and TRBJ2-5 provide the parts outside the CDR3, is NAGVMQNPRHLVRRRGQEARLRCSPMKGHSHVYWYRQLPEEGLKFMVYLQKENIIDESGMPKERFSAEFPKEGPSILRIQQVVRGDSAAYFCASSGTTTVGETQYFGPGTRLLVL.

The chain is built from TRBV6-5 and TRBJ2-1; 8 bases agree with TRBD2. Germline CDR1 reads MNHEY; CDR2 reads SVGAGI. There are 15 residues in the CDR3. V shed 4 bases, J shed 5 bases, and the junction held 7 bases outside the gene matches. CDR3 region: CASSSGTRRNNEQFF. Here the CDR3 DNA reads TGTGCCAGCAGTTCCGGGACTAGGAGAAACAATGAGCAGTTCTTC.

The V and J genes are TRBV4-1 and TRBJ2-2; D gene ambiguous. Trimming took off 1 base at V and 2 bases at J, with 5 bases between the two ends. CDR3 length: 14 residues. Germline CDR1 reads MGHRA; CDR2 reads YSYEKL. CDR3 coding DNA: TGCGCCAGCAGCCAAGTGTTAAACACCGGGGAGCTGTTTTTT. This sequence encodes CASSQVLNTGELFF.

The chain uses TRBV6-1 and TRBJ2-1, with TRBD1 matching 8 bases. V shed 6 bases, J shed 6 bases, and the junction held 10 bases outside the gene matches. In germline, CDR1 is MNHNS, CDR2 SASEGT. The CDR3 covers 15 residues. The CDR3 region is CASRGGQGPLNEQFF. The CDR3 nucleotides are TGTGCCAGCAGGGGTGGACAGGGTCCCCTCAATGAGCAGTTCTTC.

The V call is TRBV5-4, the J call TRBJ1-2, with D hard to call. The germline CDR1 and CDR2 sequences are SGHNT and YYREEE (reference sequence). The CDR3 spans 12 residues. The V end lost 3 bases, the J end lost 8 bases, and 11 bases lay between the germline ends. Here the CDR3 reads CASSSSTSGYTF. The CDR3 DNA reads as TGTGCCAGCAGCTCTAGTACCAGCGGCTACACCTTC.

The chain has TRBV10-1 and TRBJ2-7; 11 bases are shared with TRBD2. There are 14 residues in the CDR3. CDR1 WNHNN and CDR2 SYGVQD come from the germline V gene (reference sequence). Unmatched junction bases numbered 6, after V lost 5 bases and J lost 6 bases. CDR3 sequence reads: CASSLSGRAAEQYF. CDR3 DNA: TGCGCCAGCAGTCTTAGCGGGAGGGCCGCCGAGCAGTACTTC.